This T cell receptor (beta chain) was recovered during a study of technical replicates of blood from a few donors. The assay was immunoSEQ multiplex PCR, and TCRdb's table has in-frame clones only and misses some. This sample carries under 100,000 clones, 85% to 95% of them seen once, and the ten largest clones take 0.34%. With regard to this clone: Other DNA sequences within the sample encode an identical CDR3.

The CDR3 totals 13 residues. The germline gives CDR1 SQVTM, CDR2 ANQGSEA. The V gene end was trimmed by 5 bases and the J gene end by 4 bases; junction bases not matched to a gene: 3. The origin of this receptor is a human donor in good health. The chain has TRBV29-1 and TRBJ1-1, with 11 positions matching TRBD1. Specimen: T cells isolated from PBMCs. The CDR3 DNA sequence: TGCAGCGTTTCTGGGACAGGGGGCACTGAAGCTTTCTTT. Amino acid sequence: CSVSGTGGTEAFF.